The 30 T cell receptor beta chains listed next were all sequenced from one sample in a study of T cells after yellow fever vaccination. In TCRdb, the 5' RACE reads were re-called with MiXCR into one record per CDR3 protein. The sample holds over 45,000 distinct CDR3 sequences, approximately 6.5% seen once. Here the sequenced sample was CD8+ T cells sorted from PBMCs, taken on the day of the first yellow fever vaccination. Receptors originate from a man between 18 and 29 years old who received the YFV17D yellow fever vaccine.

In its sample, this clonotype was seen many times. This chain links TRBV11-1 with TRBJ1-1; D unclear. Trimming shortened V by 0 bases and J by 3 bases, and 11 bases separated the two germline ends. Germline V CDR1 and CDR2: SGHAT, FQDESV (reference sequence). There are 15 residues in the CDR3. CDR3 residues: CASSLAWQEDTEAFF. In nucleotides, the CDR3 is TGTGCCAGCAGCTTAGCATGGCAGGAGGACACTGAAGCTTTCTTT.

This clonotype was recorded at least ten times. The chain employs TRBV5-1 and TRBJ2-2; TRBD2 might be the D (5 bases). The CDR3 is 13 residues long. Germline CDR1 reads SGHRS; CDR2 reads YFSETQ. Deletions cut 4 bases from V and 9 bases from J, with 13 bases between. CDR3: CASSPREDRELFF. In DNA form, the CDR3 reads TGCGCCAGCAGCCCGAGGGAAGATCGGGAGCTGTTTTTT.

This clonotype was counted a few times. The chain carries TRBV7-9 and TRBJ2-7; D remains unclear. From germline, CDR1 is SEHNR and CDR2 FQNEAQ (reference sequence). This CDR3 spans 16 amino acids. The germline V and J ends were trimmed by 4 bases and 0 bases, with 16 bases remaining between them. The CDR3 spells CASSSSDGKSSYEQYV. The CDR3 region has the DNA TGTGCCAGCAGCTCTTCGGACGGTAAGAGCTCCTACGAGCAGTACGTC.

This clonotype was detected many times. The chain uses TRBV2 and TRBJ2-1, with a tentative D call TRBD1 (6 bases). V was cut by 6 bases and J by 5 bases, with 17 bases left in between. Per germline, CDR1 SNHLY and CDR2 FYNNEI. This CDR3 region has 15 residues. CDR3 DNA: TGTGCCAGCAGGAAAACAGGGACAAGAAACAATGAGCAGTTCTTC. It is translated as CASRKTGTRNNEQFF. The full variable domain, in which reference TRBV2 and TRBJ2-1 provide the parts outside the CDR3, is EPEVTQTPSHQVTQMGQEVILRCVPISNHLYFYWYRQILGQKVEFLVSFYNNEISEKSEIFDDQFSVERPDGSNFTLKIRSTKLEDSAMYFCASRKTGTRNNEQFFGPGTRLTVL.

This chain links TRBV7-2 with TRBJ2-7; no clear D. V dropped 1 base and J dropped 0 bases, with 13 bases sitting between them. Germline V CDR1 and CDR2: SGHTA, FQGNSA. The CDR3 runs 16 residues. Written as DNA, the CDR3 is TGTGCCAGCAGCTTAGTTCCCTCACATCCCTCCTACGAGCAGTACTTC. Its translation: CASSLVPSHPSYEQYF.

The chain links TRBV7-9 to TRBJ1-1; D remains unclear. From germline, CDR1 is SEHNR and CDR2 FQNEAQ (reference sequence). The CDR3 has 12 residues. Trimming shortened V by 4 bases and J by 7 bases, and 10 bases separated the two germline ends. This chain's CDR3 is CASSSSPLEAFF. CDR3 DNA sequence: TGTGCCAGCAGCTCCTCCCCCCTTGAAGCTTTCTTT. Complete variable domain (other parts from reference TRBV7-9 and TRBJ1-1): DTGVSQNPRHKITKRGQNVTFRCDPISEHNRLYWYRQTLGQGPEFLTYFQNEAQLEKSRLLSDRFSAERPKGSFSTLEIQRTEQGDSAMYLCASSSSPLEAFFGQGTRLTVV.

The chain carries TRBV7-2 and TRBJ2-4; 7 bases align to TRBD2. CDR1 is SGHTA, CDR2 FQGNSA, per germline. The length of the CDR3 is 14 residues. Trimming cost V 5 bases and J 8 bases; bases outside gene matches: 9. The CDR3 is CASSQWGGTYIQYF. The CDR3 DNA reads TGTGCCAGCAGCCAGTGGGGAGGGACGTACATTCAGTACTTC.

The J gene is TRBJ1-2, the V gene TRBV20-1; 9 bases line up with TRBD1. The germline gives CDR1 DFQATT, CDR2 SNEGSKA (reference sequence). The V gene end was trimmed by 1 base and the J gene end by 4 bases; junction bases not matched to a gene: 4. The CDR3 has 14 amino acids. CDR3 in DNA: TGCAGTGCTAGAGGACAGGGGGGGGTCTATGGCTACACCTTC. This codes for CSARGQGGVYGYTF.

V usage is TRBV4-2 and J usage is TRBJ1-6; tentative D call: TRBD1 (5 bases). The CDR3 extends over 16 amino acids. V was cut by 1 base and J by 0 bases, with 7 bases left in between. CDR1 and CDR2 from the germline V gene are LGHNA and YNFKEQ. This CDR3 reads CASSQAGGSYNSPLHF. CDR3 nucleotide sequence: TGTGCCAGCAGCCAAGCGGGGGGCTCCTATAATTCACCCCTCCACTTT.

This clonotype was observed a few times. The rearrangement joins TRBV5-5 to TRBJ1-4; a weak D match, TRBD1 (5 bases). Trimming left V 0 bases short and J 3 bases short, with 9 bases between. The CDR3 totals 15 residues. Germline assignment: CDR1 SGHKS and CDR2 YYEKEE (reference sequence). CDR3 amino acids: CASSLGQGANEKLFF. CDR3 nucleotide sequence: TGTGCCAGCAGCTTGGGGCAGGGTGCTAATGAAAAACTGTTTTTT.

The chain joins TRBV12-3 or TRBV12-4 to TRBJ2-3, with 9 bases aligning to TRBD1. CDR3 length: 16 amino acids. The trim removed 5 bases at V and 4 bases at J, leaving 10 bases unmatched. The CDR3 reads CASSKAGTGRADTQYF. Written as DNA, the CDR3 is TGTGCCAGCAGTAAAGCCGGGACAGGGAGGGCAGATACGCAGTATTTT.

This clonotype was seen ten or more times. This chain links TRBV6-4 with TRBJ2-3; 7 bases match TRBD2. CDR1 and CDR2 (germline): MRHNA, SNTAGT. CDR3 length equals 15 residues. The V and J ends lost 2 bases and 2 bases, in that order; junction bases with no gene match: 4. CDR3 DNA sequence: TGTGCCAGCAGTGACGGGGGGGGGACCACAGATACGCAGTATTTT. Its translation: CASSDGGGTTDTQYF.

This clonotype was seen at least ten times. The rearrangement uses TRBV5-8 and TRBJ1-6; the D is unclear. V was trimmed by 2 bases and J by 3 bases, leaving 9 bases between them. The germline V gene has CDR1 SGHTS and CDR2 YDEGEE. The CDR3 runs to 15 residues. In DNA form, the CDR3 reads TGTGCCAGCAGCTTATCTCAGAACTATAATTCACCCCTCCACTTT. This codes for CASSLSQNYNSPLHF.

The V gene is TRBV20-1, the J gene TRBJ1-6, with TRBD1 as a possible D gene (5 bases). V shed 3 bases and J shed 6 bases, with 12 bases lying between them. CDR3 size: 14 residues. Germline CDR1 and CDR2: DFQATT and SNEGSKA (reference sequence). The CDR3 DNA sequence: TGCAGTGCTAGGGGGGTTGGGGGTAATTCACCCCTCCACTTT. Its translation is CSARGVGGNSPLHF.

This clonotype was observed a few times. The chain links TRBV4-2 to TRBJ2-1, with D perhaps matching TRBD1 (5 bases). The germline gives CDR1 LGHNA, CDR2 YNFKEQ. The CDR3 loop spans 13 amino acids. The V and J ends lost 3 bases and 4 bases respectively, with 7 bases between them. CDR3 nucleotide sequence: TGTGCCAGCAGCCACGACAGTTACAATGAGCAGTTCTTC. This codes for CASSHDSYNEQFF.

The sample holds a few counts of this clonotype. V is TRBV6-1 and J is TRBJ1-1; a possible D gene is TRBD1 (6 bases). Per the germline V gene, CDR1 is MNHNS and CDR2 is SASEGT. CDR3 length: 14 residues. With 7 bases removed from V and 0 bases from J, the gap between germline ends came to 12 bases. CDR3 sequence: CASTKQGLNTEAFF. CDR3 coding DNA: TGTGCCAGCACCAAACAGGGTTTGAACACTGAAGCTTTCTTT.

The CDR3 DNA follows: TGTGCCAGCAGCGTCCAGGGGCTGCAAGGGGCCAACGTCCTGACTTTC. Protein sequence: CASSVQGLQGANVLTF. J is TRBJ2-6 and V is TRBV9, with D perhaps TRBD1 (6 bases). CDR3 size: 16 residues. V was pared by 2 bases and J by 4 bases, with 13 bases between. Germline values: CDR1 SGDLS, CDR2 YYNGEE.

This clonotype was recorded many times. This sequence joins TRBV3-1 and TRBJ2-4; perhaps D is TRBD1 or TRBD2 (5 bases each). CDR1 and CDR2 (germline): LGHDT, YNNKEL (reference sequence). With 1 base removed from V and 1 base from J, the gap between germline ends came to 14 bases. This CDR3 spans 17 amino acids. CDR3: CASSQGGFVAAKNIQYF. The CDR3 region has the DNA TGTGCCAGCAGCCAAGGGGGGTTTGTAGCCGCCAAAAACATTCAGTACTTC.

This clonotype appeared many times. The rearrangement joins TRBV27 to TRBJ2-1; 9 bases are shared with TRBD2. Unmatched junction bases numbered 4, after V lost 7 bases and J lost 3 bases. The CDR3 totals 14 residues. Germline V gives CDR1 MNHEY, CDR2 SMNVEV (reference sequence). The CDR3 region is CASKLAGSYNEQFF. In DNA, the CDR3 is TGTGCCAGCAAGCTAGCGGGGAGCTACAATGAGCAGTTCTTC.

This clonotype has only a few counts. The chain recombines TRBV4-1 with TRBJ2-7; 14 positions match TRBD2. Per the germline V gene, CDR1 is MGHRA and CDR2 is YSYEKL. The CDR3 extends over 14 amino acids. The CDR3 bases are TGCGCCAGCAGCCAAGGGACTAGCGGGGGGCCCCTGCACGTC. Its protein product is CASSQGTSGGPLHV.

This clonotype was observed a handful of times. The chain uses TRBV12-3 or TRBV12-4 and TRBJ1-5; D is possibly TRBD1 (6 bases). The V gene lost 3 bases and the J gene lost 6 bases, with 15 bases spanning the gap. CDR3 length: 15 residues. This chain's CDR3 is CASSFTLEGGQPQHF. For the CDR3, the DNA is TGTGCCAGCAGTTTCACTCTGGAGGGGGGTCAGCCCCAGCATTTT.

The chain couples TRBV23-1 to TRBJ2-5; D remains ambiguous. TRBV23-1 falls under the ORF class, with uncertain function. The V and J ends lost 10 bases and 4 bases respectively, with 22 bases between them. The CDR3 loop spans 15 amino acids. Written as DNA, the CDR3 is TGCGCCACCAGGCAGCAGCAGCGCCAAGCAGAGACCCAGTACTTC. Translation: CATRQQQRQAETQYF.

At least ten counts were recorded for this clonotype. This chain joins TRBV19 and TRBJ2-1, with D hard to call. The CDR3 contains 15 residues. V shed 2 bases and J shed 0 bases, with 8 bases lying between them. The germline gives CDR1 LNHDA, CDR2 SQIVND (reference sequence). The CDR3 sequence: CASSITPASYNEQFF. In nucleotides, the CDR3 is TGTGCCAGTAGTATAACACCCGCCTCCTACAATGAGCAGTTCTTC.

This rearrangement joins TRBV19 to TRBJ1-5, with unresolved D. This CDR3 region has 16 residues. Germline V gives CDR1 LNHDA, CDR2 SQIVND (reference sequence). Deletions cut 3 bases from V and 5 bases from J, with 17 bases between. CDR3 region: CASSIRALNEYQPQHF. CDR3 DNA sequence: TGTGCCAGTAGTATCCGAGCGTTGAACGAGTATCAGCCCCAGCATTTT.

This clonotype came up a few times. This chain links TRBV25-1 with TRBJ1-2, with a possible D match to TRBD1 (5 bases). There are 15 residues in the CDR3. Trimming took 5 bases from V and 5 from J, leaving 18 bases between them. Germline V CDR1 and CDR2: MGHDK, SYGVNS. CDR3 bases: TGTGCCAGCAGTAGTCAGAACAGGCCTTATTATGGCTACACCTTC. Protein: CASSSQNRPYYGYTF.

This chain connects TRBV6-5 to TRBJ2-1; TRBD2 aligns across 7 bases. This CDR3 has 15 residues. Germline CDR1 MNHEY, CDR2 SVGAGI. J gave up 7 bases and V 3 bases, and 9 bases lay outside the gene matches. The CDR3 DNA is TGTGCCAGCAGTTATGCGACGGGGGGTACGAATGAGCAGTTCTTC. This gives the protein CASSYATGGTNEQFF.

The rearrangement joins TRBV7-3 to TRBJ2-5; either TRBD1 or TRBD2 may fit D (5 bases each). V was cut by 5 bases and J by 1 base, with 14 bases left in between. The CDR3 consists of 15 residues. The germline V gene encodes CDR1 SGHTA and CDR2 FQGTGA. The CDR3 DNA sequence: TGTGCCAGCAGCGCTAATCCGGGACGCCAAGAGACCCAGTACTTC. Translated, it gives CASSANPGRQETQYF.

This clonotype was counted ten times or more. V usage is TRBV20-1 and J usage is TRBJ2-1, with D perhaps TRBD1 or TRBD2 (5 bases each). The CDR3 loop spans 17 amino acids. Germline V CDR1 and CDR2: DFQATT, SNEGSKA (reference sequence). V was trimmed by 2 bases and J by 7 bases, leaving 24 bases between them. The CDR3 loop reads CSARYGGGYLNYNEQFF. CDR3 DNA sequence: TGCAGTGCTAGATATGGGGGTGGTTACCTAAACTATAATGAGCAGTTCTTC.

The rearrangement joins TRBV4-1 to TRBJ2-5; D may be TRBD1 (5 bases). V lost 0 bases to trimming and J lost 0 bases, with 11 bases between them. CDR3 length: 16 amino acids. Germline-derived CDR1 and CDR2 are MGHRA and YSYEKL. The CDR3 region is CASSQESGKDQETQYF. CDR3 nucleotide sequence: TGCGCCAGCAGCCAAGAATCAGGGAAGGACCAAGAGACCCAGTACTTC.

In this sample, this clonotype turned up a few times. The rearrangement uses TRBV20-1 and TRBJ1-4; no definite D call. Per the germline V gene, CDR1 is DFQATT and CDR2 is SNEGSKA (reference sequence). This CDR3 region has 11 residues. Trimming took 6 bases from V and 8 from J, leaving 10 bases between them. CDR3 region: CSAKSDEKLFF. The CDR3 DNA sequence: TGCAGTGCGAAGTCGGACGAAAAACTGTTTTTT.